This T cell receptor (beta chain) was recorded in a study of OX40 agonist ivuxolimab in advanced cancers. Study overall: Patients with prior anti-PD-1, anti-PD-L1 or anti-CTLA-4 therapy were eligible; 40% to 45% had some.

Profiled with immunoSEQ multiplex PCR; TCRdb holds only in-frame clones, not every one. In the table there are 25,000 to 30,000 clones, about nine tenths of which are singletons. The CDR3 extends over 15 amino acids. Germline V gene data show CDR1 as SGDLS and CDR2 as YYNGEE. V shed 2 bases, J shed 4 bases, and the junction held 4 bases outside the gene matches. The chain employs TRBV9 and TRBJ2-1, with 9 bases aligning to TRBD2. This specimen was CD4+ or CD8+ T cells sorted from blood, taken in a trial of the OX40 agonist ivuxolimab. This sequence was found in an adult with an advanced solid tumor such as melanoma, head and neck, liver or kidney cancer. CDR3 coding DNA: TGTGCCAGCAGCGTCAGGACTAGCGAGTACAATGAGCAGTTCTTC. This translates into CASSVRTSEYNEQFF.